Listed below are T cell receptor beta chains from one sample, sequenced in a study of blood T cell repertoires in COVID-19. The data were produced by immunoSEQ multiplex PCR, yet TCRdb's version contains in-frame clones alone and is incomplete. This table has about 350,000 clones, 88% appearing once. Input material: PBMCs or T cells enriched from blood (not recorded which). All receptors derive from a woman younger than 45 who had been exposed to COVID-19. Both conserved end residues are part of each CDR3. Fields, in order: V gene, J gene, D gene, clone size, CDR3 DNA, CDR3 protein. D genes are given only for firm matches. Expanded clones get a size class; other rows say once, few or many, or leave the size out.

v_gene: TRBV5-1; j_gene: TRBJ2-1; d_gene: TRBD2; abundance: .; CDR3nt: TGCGCCAGCAGCTTGTTAGGCCGACTAGCGGGAGTAAATGAGCAGTTCTTC; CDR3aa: CASSLLGRLAGVNEQFF
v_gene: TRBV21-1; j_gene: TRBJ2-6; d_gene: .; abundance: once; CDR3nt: TGTGCCAGCAGCAGACCCCCGGGACAGGGACCTGGGGCCAACGTCCTGACTTTC; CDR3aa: CASSRPPGQGPGANVLTF
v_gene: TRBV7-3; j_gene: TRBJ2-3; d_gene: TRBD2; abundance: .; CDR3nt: TGTGCCAGCAGCGGGGTAGCGGGAAGTGGTGGTACGCAGTATTTT; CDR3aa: CASSGVAGSGGTQYF
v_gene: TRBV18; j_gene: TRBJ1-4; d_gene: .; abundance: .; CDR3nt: TGTGCCAGCTCACCATCCTCTGAGGGAAGGCGCGAAAAACTGTTTTTT; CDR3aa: CASSPSSEGRREKLFF
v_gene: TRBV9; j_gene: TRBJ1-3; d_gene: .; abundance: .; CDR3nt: TGTGCCAGCAGCGTAGGGGGCAGTTTGAACACCATATATTTT; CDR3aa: CASSVGGSLNTIYF
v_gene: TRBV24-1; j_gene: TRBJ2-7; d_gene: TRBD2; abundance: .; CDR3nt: TGTGCCACCATGGGACTAGCGGAGGGCGTATACGAGCAGTACTTC; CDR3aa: CATMGLAEGVYEQYF
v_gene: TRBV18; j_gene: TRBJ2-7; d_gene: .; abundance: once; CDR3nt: TGTGCCAGCTCACCTCCGGGACTTGGGACCTACGAGCAGTACTTC; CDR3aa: CASSPPGLGTYEQYF
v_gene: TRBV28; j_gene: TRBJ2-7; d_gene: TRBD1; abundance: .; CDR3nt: TGTGCCAGCAGTCCTTGGACAGGGACTGGTGACGAGCAGTACTTC; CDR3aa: CASSPWTGTGDEQYF
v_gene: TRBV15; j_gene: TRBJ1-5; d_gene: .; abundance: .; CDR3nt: TGTGCCACCAGCAGAGATCCAGAAAATCAGCCCCAGCATTTT; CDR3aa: CATSRDPENQPQHF
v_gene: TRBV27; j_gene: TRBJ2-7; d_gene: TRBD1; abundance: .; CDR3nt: TGTGCCAGCAGGACAAGACAGGGTTTAGAGCAGTACTTC; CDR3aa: CASRTRQGLEQYF
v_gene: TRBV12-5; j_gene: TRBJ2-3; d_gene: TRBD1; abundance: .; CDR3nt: TGTGCTAGTGGGTCGGAGAAGGGACAGGGGTTAGGGGTCGTCGATACGCAGTATTTT; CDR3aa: CASGSEKGQGLGVVDTQYF
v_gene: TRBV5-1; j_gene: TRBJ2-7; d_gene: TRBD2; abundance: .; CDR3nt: TGCGCCAGCAGCTTTCAGGGGTGGGGGACTAGCGGGACCTCCTACGAGCAGTACTTC; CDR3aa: CASSFQGWGTSGTSYEQYF
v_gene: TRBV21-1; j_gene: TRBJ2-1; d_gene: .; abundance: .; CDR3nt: TGTGCCAGCACCAAACTAGCGGGAGGCCCAACCGGCTCCTACAATGAGCAGTTCTTC; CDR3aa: CASTKLAGGPTGSYNEQFF
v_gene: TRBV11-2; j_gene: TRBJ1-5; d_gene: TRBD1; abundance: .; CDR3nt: TGTGCCAGCAGCTTAGACAAACAGGGGCTGCCCCAGCATTTT; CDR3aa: CASSLDKQGLPQHF
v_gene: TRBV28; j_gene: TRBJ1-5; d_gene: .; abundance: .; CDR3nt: TGTGCCAGCAGTGGTGTGATACAGGTATATAGCAATCAGCCCCAGCATTTT; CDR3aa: CASSGVIQVYSNQPQHF
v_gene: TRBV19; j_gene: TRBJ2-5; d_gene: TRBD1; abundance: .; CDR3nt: TGTGCCAGTACCAAAATGACAGGGTCCCAAGAGACCCAGTACTTC; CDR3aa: CASTKMTGSQETQYF
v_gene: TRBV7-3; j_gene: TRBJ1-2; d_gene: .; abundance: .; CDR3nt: TGTGCCAGCAGCTTAAGGGCAGGGGCCGACTATGGCTACACCTTC; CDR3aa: CASSLRAGADYGYTF
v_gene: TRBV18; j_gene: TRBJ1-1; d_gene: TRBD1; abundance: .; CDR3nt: TGTGCCAGCTCACCCTCCCAGGGGGTCGGTGGGGAAGCTTTCTTT; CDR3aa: CASSPSQGVGGEAFF
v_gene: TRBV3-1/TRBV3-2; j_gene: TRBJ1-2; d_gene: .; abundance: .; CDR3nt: TGTGCCAGCAGCCAAGTAACAGTCGGCTATGGCTACACCTTC; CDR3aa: CASSQVTVGYGYTF
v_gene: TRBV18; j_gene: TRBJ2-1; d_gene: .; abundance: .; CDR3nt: TGTGCCAGCTCACCACCGGCCGGGAACAACCATGAGCAGTTCTTC; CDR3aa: CASSPPAGNNHEQFF
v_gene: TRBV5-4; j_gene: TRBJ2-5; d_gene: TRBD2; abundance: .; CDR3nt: TGTGCCAGCAGCCCGAAGGTCGCGGGAGTGGTGGAGACCCAGTACTTC; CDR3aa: CASSPKVAGVVETQYF
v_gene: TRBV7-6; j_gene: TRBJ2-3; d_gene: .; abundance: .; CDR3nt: TGTGCCAGCAGCTTAGCCAGGGTCGGGGATACGCAGTATTTT; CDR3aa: CASSLARVGDTQYF
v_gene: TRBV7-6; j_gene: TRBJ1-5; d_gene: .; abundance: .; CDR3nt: TGTGCCAGCAGCTTAGATAAGGGGCCCTATCAGCCCCAGCATTTT; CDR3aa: CASSLDKGPYQPQHF
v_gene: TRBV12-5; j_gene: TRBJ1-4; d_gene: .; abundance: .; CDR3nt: TGTGCTAGTGGTTCCCACGGGAGGAATGAAAAACTGTTTTTT; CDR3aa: CASGSHGRNEKLFF
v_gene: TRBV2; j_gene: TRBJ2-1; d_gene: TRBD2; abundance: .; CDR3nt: TGTGCCAGCAGTCCCTCTGGGGCTAGCGGGAGTTCGGATGAGCAGTTCTTC; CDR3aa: CASSPSGASGSSDEQFF
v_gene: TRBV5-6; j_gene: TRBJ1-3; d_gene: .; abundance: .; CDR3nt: TGTGCCAGCAGCTACACAGGGAGAGGAAACACCATATATTTT; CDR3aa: CASSYTGRGNTIYF
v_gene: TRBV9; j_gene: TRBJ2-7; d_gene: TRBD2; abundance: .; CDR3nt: TGTGCCAGCAGCGTAGGCCTAGCGGGAGCTGTTGTTTACGAGCAGTACTTC; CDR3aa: CASSVGLAGAVVYEQYF
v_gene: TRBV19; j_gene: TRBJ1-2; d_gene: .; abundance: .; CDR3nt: TGTGCCAGTAGACCCCAGGTATCTAACTATGGCTACACCTTC; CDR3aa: CASRPQVSNYGYTF
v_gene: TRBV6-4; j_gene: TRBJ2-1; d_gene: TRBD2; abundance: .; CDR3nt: TGTGCCAGCAGTTTAGCGGGTTCACCCGGCAATGAGCAGTTCTTC; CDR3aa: CASSLAGSPGNEQFF
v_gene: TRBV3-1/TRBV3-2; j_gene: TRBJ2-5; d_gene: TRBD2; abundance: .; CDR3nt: TGTGCCAGCAGCCAAGACCTAGCGGAAGGGGAGACCCAGTACTTC; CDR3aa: CASSQDLAEGETQYF
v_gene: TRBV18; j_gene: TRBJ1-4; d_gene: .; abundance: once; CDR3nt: TGTGCCAGCTCAACCCACCGGGATGAAAAACTGTTTTTT; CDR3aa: CASSTHRDEKLFF
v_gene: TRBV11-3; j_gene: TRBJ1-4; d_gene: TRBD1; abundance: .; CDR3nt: TGTGCCAGCAGCTACCTTCCTTCTTGGACAGGGGCGGGGGAGGAAAAACTGTTTTTT; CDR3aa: CASSYLPSWTGAGEEKLFF
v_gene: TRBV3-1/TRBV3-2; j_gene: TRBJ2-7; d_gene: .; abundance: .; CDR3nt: TGTGCCAGCAGCCACCCCGGTCTGTACGAGCAGTACTTC; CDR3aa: CASSHPGLYEQYF
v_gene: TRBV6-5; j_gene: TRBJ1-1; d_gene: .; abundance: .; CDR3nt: TGTGCCAGCAGTTACTCGCGGGGGGACGGTGAAGCTTTCTTT; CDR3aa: CASSYSRGDGEAFF
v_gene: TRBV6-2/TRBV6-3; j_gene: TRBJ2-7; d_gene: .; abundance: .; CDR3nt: TGTGCCAGCAGTTACTCATCGGGGAGCTATTACGAGCAGTACTTC; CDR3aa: CASSYSSGSYYEQYF
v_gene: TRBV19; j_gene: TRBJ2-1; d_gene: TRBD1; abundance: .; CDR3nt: TGTGCCAGTAGGAAACAGGGGGCGCAAGGAGGCAATGAGCAGTTCTTC; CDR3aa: CASRKQGAQGGNEQFF
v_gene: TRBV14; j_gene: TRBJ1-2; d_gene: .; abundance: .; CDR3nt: TGTGCCAGCAGCCAAGAGGCAGCGGGCTATGGCTACACCTTC; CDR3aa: CASSQEAAGYGYTF
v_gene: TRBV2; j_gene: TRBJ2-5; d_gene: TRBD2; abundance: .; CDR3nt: TGTGCCAGCAGTGTCGGCGGGAGGCGCCAAGAGACCCAGTACTTC; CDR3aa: CASSVGGRRQETQYF
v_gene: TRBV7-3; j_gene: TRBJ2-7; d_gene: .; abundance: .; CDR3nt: TGTGCCAGCAGCCCCCTGAGGGGGTCCGAGCAGTACTTC; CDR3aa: CASSPLRGSEQYF
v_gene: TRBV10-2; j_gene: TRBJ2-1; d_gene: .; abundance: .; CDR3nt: TGCGCCAGCAGTGATGGGCTAGCAAATGAGCAGTTCTTC; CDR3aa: CASSDGLANEQFF
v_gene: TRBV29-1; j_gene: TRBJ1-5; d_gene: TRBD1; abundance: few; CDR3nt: TGCAGCGTTGATCCGGAACCGGGGACAGGGCCCCAGCATTTT; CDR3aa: CSVDPEPGTGPQHF
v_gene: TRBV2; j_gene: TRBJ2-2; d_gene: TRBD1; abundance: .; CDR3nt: TGTGCCAGCAGTGCCTGGCCGGGACAGGGGCGGACCGGGGAGCTGTTTTTT; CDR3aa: CASSAWPGQGRTGELFF
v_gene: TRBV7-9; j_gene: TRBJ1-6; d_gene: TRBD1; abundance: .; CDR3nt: TGTGCCAGCAGCTTAACAGGGGAAGAAGAAGGTTCACCCCTCCACTTT; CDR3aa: CASSLTGEEEGSPLHF
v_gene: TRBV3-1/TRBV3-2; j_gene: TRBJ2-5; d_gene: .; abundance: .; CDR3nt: TGTGCCAGCAGCCAAACGAGCGGACAAGAGACCCAGTACTTC; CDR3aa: CASSQTSGQETQYF
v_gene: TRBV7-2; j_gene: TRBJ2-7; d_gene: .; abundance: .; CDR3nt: TGTGCCAGCAGCTTCCGTAGACAGATCTACGAGCAGTACTTC; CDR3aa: CASSFRRQIYEQYF
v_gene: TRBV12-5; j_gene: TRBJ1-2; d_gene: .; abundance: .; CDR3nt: TGTGCTAGTGGTTTCATGAACAGGGATGGGTATGGCTACACCTTC; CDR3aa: CASGFMNRDGYGYTF
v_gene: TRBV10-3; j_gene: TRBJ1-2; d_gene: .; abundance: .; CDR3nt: TGTGCCATCAGTGGGTCCATCCTCAGTTTGCATGGCTACACCTTC; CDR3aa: CAISGSILSLHGYTF
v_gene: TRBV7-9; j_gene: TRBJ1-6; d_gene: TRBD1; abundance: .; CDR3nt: TGTGCCAGCATCCCGGGACAGGGAAATAATTCACCCCTCCACTTT; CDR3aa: CASIPGQGNNSPLHF
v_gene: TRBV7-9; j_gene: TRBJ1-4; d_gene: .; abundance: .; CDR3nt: TGTGCCAGCAGCCCGGGGGGAGTTACTAATGAAAAACTGTTTTTT; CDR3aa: CASSPGGVTNEKLFF
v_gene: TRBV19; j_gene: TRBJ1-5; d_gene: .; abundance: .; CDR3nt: TGTGCCAGTAGCATTGGCAGGCCCTCGCCCCAGCATTTT; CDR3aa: CASSIGRPSPQHF
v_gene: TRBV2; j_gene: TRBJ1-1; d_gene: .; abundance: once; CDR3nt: TGTGCCAGCTCCGGCGGCTACACTGAAGCTTTCTTT; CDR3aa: CASSGGYTEAFF
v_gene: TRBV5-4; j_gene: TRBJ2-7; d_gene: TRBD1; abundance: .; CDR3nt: TGTGCCAGCAGCTTCGGGGACAGAAGCTCCTACGAGCAGTACTTC; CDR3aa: CASSFGDRSSYEQYF
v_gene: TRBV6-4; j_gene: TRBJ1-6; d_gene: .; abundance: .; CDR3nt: TGTGCCAGCAGTGACTCCCCCATAGAGGGAGATAATTCACCCCTCCACTTT; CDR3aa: CASSDSPIEGDNSPLHF
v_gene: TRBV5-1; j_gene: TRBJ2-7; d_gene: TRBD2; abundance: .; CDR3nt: TGCGCCAGCAGCTTGGCACTAGCGGGAGGTTACGAGCAGTACTTC; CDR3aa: CASSLALAGGYEQYF
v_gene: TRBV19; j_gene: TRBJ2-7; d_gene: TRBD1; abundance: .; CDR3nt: TGTGCCAGTAACCGGGGACAGGGGTCCCCCTACGAGCAGTACTTC; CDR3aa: CASNRGQGSPYEQYF